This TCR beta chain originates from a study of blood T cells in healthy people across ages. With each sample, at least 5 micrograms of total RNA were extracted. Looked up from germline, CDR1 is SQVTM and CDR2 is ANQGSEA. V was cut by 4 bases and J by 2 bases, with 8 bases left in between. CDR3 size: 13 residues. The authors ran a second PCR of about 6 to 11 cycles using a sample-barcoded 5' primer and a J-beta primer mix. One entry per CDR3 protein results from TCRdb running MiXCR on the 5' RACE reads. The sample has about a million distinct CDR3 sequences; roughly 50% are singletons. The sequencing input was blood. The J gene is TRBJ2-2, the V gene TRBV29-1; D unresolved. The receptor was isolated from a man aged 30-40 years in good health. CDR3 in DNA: TGCAGCGTTGTATGGCCTAACACCGGGGAGCTGTTTTTT. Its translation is CSVVWPNTGELFF.